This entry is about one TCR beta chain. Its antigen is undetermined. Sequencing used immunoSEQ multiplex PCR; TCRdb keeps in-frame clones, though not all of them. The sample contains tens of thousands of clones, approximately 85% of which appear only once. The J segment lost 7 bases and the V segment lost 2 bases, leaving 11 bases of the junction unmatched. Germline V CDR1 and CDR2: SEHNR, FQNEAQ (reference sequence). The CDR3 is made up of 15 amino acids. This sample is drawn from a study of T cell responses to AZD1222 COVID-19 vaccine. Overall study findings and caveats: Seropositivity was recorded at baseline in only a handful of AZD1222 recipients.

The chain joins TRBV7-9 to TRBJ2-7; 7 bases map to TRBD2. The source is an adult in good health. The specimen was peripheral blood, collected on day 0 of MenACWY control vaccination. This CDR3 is CASSLSSGKLGEQYF. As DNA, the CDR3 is TGTGCCAGCAGCTTAAGCAGCGGGAAATTGGGGGAGCAGTACTTC.